This T cell receptor beta chain appears in the sequencing data of a study of T cell repertoires in cytomegalovirus infection. A single record per CDR3 protein comes from TCRdb applying MiXCR to the reads. The table has around 310,000 distinct CDR3 sequences, under 35% seen once. In germline, CDR1 is WSHSY, CDR2 SAAADI. This CDR3 is built from 13 residues. The V end lost 10 bases, the J end lost 0 bases, and 10 bases lay between the germline ends. To note about this clonotype: Antigen: not known.

The sequence came from a human donor in good health (CMV status not recorded). Some clones in this sample may be carry-over from other donors' samples. This chain uses TRBV10-2 with TRBJ1-5; D is undetermined. The starting material was cultured PBMCs, obtained from culture after CMV antigen stimulation. The CDR3: CATSGTSNQPQHF. CDR3 DNA sequence: TGCGCCACTTCAGGCACTAGCAATCAGCCCCAGCATTTT.